This T cell receptor (beta chain) was obtained from a study of T cell responses to AZD1222 COVID-19 vaccine. The CDR3 adds up to 8 amino acids, both ends counted. CDR1 and CDR2 (germline): SNHLY, FYNNEI. This clone was counted once. Its cognate antigen is unknown. Lacking the conserved final phenylalanine or tryptophan, this CDR3 likely reflects a read error. The DNA is left out, because the CDR3 cannot be placed on it with certainty; the CDR3 is given as TCRdb lists it. Study-level results: Spike-specific TCR breadth and depth rose after two AZD1222 doses. A reported finding is that nearly half of spike-specific TCRs target unmutated variant regions. Donors skewed white British and female; clonal diversity was possibly underestimated.

Here immunoSEQ multiplex PCR was the method, and the copy in TCRdb shows in-frame clones only, minus some. The sample has around 140,000 clones, 85% to 95% seen once. The material was peripheral blood, obtained after recovery from COVID-19. The receptor comes from an adult who had recovered from COVID-19. The chain carries TRBV2 and TRBJ2-7. This CDR3 is CASSDDQI.